These 10 T cell receptor beta chains share one sample of origin, sequenced in a study of blood T cell repertoires in COVID-19. Assay: immunoSEQ multiplex PCR; the TCRdb copy retains only in-frame clones and omits some. Of fewer than 150,000 clones listed, roughly 90% are singletons. The sample consisted of peripheral blood. The receptor source for this set is a man in his forties or fifties with active or convalescent COVID-19.

The chain combines TRBV5-1 with TRBJ2-6; possibly TRBD1 for D (6 bases). V was shortened by 3 bases and J by 0 bases, with 13 bases between the two germline ends. The CDR3 is 17 residues long. Germline assignment: CDR1 SGHRS and CDR2 YFSETQ. CDR3 in amino acids: CASSYGQSASGANVLTF. DNA for the CDR3: TGCGCCAGCAGCTACGGACAGTCCGCCTCTGGGGCCAACGTCCTGACTTTC.

CDR3: CAWSWSSRAAEAFF. The CDR3 nucleotides read TGTGCCTGGAGTTGGTCGAGCAGGGCGGCTGAAGCTTTCTTT. The chain combines TRBV30 with TRBJ1-1, with D possibly being TRBD1 (5 bases). This CDR3 has 14 amino acids. V shed 2 bases and J shed 6 bases, with 16 bases lying between them. Germline CDR1 reads GTSNPN; CDR2 reads SVGIG (reference sequence). Full variable domain (outside the CDR3, taken from reference TRBV30 and TRBJ1-1): SQTIHQWPATLVQPVGSPLSLECTVEGTSNPNLYWYRQAAGRGLQLLFYSVGIGQISSEVPQNLSASRPQDRQFILSSKKLLLSDSGFYLCAWSWSSRAAEAFFGQGTRLTVV.

The CDR3 DNA reads as TGTGCCAGCAGTAGGGGCATAGCCAAAAACATTCAGTACTTC. Its protein is CASSRGIAKNIQYF. V is TRBV6-5 and J is TRBJ2-4; maybe TRBD1 (5 bases). This CDR3 spans 14 amino acids. From germline, CDR1 is MNHEY and CDR2 SVGAGI. With 5 bases removed from V and 0 bases from J, the gap between germline ends came to 8 bases.

The chain has TRBV18 and TRBJ2-7; 7 bases fit TRBD1. V lost 1 base, J lost 1 base, and 4 bases stayed unmatched. The CDR3 spans 15 residues. Germline-derived CDR1 and CDR2 are KGHSH and LQKENI. The CDR3 DNA reads as TGTGCCAGCTCACCACGTACGACAGGGTCCTACGAGCAGTACTTC. Translated, it gives CASSPRTTGSYEQYF. Together with reference TRBV18 and TRBJ2-7, the CDR3 gives the full variable domain: NAGVMQNPRHLVRRRGQEARLRCSPMKGHSHVYWYRQLPEEGLKFMVYLQKENIIDESGMPKERFSAEFPKEGPSILRIQQVVRGDSAAYFCASSPRTTGSYEQYFGPGTRLTVT.

CDR3 in DNA: TGTGCCAGCAGCTTAATTCCGGGGATCGATGAGCAGTTCTTC. This sequence encodes CASSLIPGIDEQFF. The chain combines TRBV7-3 with TRBJ2-1; D possibly corresponds to TRBD2 (5 bases). V lost 1 base and J 8 bases, leaving 12 bases between the germline ends. CDR3 size: 14 residues. Germline CDR1 SGHTA, CDR2 FQGTGA.

The V and J genes are TRBV6-5 and TRBJ2-1, with a possible D match to TRBD2 (6 bases). The CDR3 totals 15 residues. Germline lookup yields CDR1 MNHEY and CDR2 SVGAGI. V was clipped by 2 bases and J by 3 bases, with 11 bases between them. The CDR3 coding sequence is TGTGCCAGCAGTTACGTCGGGGGTCTCTACAATGAGCAGTTCTTC. Translating it yields CASSYVGGLYNEQFF.

The CDR3 DNA follows: TGTGCCAGCTCACCAGAGGAGGATCAGCCCCAGCATTTT. Its protein product is CASSPEEDQPQHF. The chain combines TRBV18 with TRBJ1-5, with D uncertain. CDR1 is KGHSH and CDR2 is LQKENI in the germline V gene. Trimming stripped 2 bases from V and 5 bases from J, with 7 bases between. This CDR3 region has 13 residues.

The chain has TRBV21-1 and TRBJ2-3; the table's D call, TRBD2, was not checked against the DNA. TRBV21-1 is listed as a pseudogene. The CDR3 runs 18 residues. CDR3 loop: CASSILERGTSDTDTQYF. CDR3 DNA sequence: TGTGCCAGCAGCATTCTAGAGCGCGGGACTAGCGACACAGATACGCAGTATTTT.

The CDR3 sequence: CASSVGSPGQGNTIYF. CDR3 bases: TGTGCCAGCAGCGTAGGGTCCCCGGGACAAGGAAACACCATATATTTT. V is TRBV9 and J is TRBJ1-3; tentative D call: TRBD1 (6 bases). Germline loops: CDR1 SGDLS, CDR2 YYNGEE. CDR3 length: 16 residues. V was clipped by 0 bases and J by 4 bases, with 14 bases between them.

The gene calls are TRBV24-1 and TRBJ2-2; a weak D match, TRBD2 (5 bases). The CDR3 consists of 16 residues. From germline, CDR1 is KGHDR and CDR2 SFDVKD. V was trimmed by 0 bases and J by 3 bases, leaving 10 bases between them. The CDR3 loop is CATSDLSFGDTGELFF. As DNA, the CDR3 is TGTGCCACCAGTGATTTGTCATTCGGGGACACCGGGGAGCTGTTTTTT.